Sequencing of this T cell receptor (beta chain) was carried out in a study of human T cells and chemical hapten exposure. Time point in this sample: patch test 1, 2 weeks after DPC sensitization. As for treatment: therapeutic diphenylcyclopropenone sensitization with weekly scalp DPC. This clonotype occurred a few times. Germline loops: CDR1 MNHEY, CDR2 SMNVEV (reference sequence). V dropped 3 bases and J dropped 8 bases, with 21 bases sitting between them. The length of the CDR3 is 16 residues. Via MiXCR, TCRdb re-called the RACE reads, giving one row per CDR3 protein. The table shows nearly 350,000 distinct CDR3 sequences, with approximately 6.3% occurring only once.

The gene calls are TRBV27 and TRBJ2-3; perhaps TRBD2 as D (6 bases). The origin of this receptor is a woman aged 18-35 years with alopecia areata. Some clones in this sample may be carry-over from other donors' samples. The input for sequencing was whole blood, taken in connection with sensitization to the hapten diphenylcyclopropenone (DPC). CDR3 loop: CASSFIGGALGGTQYF. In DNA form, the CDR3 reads TGTGCCAGCAGTTTCATCGGGGGAGCCCTGGGAGGTACGCAGTATTTT.